The present T cell receptor (beta chain) was sequenced within a study of T cell responses to AZD1222 COVID-19 vaccine. Regarding the study as a whole: CD4 TCRs associated with vaccination spanned spike, dominating at 160-218 and 743-854. Repertoire sampling happened only post peak T cell response. Most donors were white British, females outnumbered males, and clonal diversity was possibly underestimated.

The CDR3 loop spans 14 amino acids. Per the germline V gene, CDR1 is SEHNR and CDR2 is FQNEAQ (reference sequence). The trim removed 0 bases at V and 13 bases at J, leaving 8 bases unmatched. Using immunoSEQ multiplex PCR, the repertoire was profiled, and TCRdb retains in-frame clones only, with some absent. The sample holds 130,000 to 150,000 clones, 85% to 95% seen once. To note about this clone: Its cognate antigen is unknown.

The V call is TRBV7-9, the J call TRBJ1-4; 7 bases align to TRBD1. The TCR originated in an adult who had recovered from COVID-19. Material: peripheral blood, obtained after recovery from COVID-19. CDR3 in amino acids: CASSLAPTTGRLFF. The CDR3 coding sequence is TGTGCCAGCAGCTTAGCGCCGACGACAGGGAGACTGTTTTTT.